A selection of T cell receptor beta chains follows, all from one sample in a study of CD8+CD57+ T cells in acquired aplastic anemia. TCRdb re-called the reads with MiXCR, one entry per CDR3 protein. The table includes 200,000 to 250,000 distinct CDR3 sequences, around 43% detected once. Sequenced sample: sorted CD4+, CD8+, or CD8+CD57+ T cells (not recorded which) from PBMCs. The receptors here all came from a human donor with aplastic anemia. The CDR3 runs from the conserved cysteine through the conserved F or W. Each record gives: J gene, V gene, D gene, CDR3 protein. D genes are given only for firm matches.

j_call: TRBJ2-1
v_call: TRBV5-4
d_call: .
cdr3_aa: CASSLAYPGSPYNEQFF

j_call: TRBJ2-2
v_call: TRBV9
d_call: TRBD2
cdr3_aa: CASSQAGSTGELFF

j_call: TRBJ2-7
v_call: TRBV4-3
d_call: TRBD1
cdr3_aa: CASSQGTGDSYEQYF

j_call: TRBJ2-7
v_call: TRBV6-5
d_call: TRBD2
cdr3_aa: CASSEVVTGGNSYEQYF

j_call: TRBJ2-7
v_call: TRBV27
d_call: TRBD1
cdr3_aa: CASSLGTGIHEQYF

j_call: TRBJ2-7
v_call: TRBV13
d_call: TRBD2
cdr3_aa: CASSSKTSGIYEQYF

j_call: TRBJ1-6
v_call: TRBV5-6
d_call: .
cdr3_aa: CASSLGSGASSPLHF

j_call: TRBJ1-5
v_call: TRBV2
d_call: .
cdr3_aa: CASTWTDNQPQHF

j_call: TRBJ1-6
v_call: TRBV5-1
d_call: TRBD1
cdr3_aa: CASSLDTGGDSPLHF

j_call: TRBJ1-3
v_call: TRBV7-9
d_call: .
cdr3_aa: CASSLLGIGNTIYF

j_call: TRBJ2-7
v_call: TRBV7-9
d_call: TRBD1
cdr3_aa: CASNQDRGYEQYF

j_call: TRBJ2-3
v_call: TRBV29-1
d_call: TRBD1
cdr3_aa: CSVEGTGGSTDTQYF

j_call: TRBJ2-1
v_call: TRBV3-1
d_call: TRBD2
cdr3_aa: CASSHGASGYNEQFF

j_call: TRBJ2-5
v_call: TRBV27
d_call: .
cdr3_aa: CASSPQRQLRRETQYF

j_call: TRBJ1-5
v_call: TRBV29-1
d_call: .
cdr3_aa: CSVGTSNDQPQHF

j_call: TRBJ2-7
v_call: TRBV9
d_call: TRBD1
cdr3_aa: CASSPRGQGFYEQYF

j_call: TRBJ2-7
v_call: TRBV6-5
d_call: .
cdr3_aa: CASSYGQYSYEQYF

j_call: TRBJ1-6
v_call: TRBV9
d_call: .
cdr3_aa: CASSVETGQGTNSPLHF

j_call: TRBJ2-7
v_call: TRBV7-8
d_call: .
cdr3_aa: CASSSPSRETYEQYF

j_call: TRBJ1-1
v_call: TRBV4-2
d_call: .
cdr3_aa: CASSQEATVHTEAFF

j_call: TRBJ2-7
v_call: TRBV10-3
d_call: .
cdr3_aa: CAISSGDEQYF

j_call: TRBJ1-1
v_call: TRBV19
d_call: .
cdr3_aa: CASSIWGRTEAFF

j_call: TRBJ1-6
v_call: TRBV15
d_call: .
cdr3_aa: CATSRDNYNSPLHF

j_call: TRBJ2-1
v_call: TRBV6-5
d_call: .
cdr3_aa: CASSSVSSYNEQFF

j_call: TRBJ2-3
v_call: TRBV7-2
d_call: .
cdr3_aa: CASSLAPGRTDTQYF

j_call: TRBJ1-2
v_call: TRBV7-6
d_call: .
cdr3_aa: CASSLGGWLYGYTF

j_call: TRBJ2-7
v_call: TRBV20-1
d_call: .
cdr3_aa: CSARALSYSGYEQYF

j_call: TRBJ1-2
v_call: TRBV29-1
d_call: TRBD1
cdr3_aa: CSVDGTGGYGYTF

j_call: TRBJ2-5
v_call: TRBV29-1
d_call: .
cdr3_aa: CSVETGGGETQYF

j_call: TRBJ2-7
v_call: TRBV30
d_call: TRBD2
cdr3_aa: CAWSVNSGSTYEQYF